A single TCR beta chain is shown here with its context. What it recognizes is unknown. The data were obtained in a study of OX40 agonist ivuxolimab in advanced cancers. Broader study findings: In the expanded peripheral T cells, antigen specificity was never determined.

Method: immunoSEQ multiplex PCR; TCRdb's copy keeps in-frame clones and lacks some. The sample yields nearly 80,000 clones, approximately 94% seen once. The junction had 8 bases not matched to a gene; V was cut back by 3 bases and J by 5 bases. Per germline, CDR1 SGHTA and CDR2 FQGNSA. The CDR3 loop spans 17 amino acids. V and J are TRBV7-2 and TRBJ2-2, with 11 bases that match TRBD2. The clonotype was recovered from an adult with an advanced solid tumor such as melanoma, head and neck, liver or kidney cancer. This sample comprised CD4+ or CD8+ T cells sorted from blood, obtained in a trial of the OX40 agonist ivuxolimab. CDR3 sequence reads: CASSFTSGGGLTGELFF. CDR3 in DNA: TGTGCCAGCAGCTTCACTAGCGGGGGAGGGTTGACCGGGGAGCTGTTTTTT. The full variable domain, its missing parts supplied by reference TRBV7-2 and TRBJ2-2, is GAGVSQSPSNKVTEKGKDVELRCDPISGHTALYWYRQSLGQGLEFLIYFQGNSAPDKSGLPSDRFSAERTGGSVSTLTIQRTQQEDSAVYLCASSFTSGGGLTGELFFGEGSRLTVL.